Listed here are 2 T cell receptor beta chains from one sample, sequenced in a study of blood T cells in healthy people across ages. The second PCR ran about 6 to 11 cycles with a sample-barcoded 5' primer and J-beta primers. TCRdb recomputed calls from the 5' RACE reads with MiXCR, one row per CDR3 protein. Found here are almost 1 million distinct CDR3 sequences, 51% of them singletons; the top ten hold 20% to 25%. Sequencing was performed on blood. These receptors were taken from a woman aged 60-70 years in good health.

This clonotype was observed a few times. The chain has TRBV7-2 and TRBJ2-1; D is perhaps TRBD2 (5 bases). There are 17 residues in the CDR3. V lost 4 bases and J 0 bases, leaving 16 bases between the germline ends. Germline CDR1 reads SGHTA; CDR2 reads FQGNSA. CDR3 amino acids: CASSSASGGSSYNEQFF. The CDR3 DNA is TGTGCCAGCAGCTCAGCCTCCGGAGGCTCCTCCTACAATGAGCAGTTCTTC.

V usage is TRBV20-1 and J usage is TRBJ2-1; no definite D call. There are 13 residues in the CDR3. CDR1 is DFQATT, CDR2 SNEGSKA, per germline (reference sequence). V lost 6 bases to trimming and J lost 9 bases, with 18 bases between them. CDR3 in amino acids: CSATRSFGSEQFF. The CDR3 DNA sequence: TGCAGTGCGACGCGTTCTTTCGGTAGTGAGCAGTTCTTC.